One sample yielded the 3 T cell receptor beta chains listed below, sequenced in a study of blood T cells in healthy people across ages. The second PCR ran roughly 7 to 11 cycles with a sample-barcoded 5' primer and J-beta primers. TCRdb recomputed calls from the 5' RACE reads with MiXCR, one row per CDR3 protein. In the table there are more than 650,000 distinct CDR3 sequences, approximately 21% of which are singletons. Source material: blood. The receptors shown here come from a man aged 70 or older in good health.

The chain couples TRBV28 to TRBJ2-7; the D call may be TRBD1 or TRBD2 (5 bases each). The CDR3 is 13 amino acids. Germline V gene sequence: CDR1 MDHEN, CDR2 SYDVKM. V shed 9 bases and J shed 3 bases, with 15 bases lying between them. The CDR3 sequence: CASRGGPIYEQYF. CDR3 coding DNA: TGTGCCAGTCGTGGGGGACCCATCTACGAGCAGTACTTC.

CDR3 sequence (DNA): TGTGCCAGCAGTTCCTTAGACCGAGAATCTGGAAACACCATATATTTT. The encoded protein is CASSSLDRESGNTIYF. This sequence joins TRBV6-6 and TRBJ1-3; D is unclear. V was trimmed by 4 bases and J by 1 base, leaving 14 bases between them. The V gene's germline CDR1 is MNHNY and CDR2 SVGAGI (reference sequence). This CDR3 has 16 amino acids.

CDR3: CASRPPPWNYGYTF. The CDR3 nucleotides are TGTGCCAGCAGACCGCCCCCGTGGAACTATGGCTACACCTTC. V gene TRBV28 combines with J gene TRBJ1-2; no definite D call. Trimming shortened V by 6 bases and J by 2 bases, and 13 bases separated the two germline ends. The germline CDR1 and CDR2 sequences are MDHEN and SYDVKM. CDR3 length: 14 residues.